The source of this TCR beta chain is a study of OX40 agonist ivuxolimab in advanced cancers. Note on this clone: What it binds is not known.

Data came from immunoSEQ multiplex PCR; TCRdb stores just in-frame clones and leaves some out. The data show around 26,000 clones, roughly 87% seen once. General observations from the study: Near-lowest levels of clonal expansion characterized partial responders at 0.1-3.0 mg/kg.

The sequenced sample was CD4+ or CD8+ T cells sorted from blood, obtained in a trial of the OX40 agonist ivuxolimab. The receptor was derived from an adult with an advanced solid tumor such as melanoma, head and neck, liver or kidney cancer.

CDR3 sequence reads: CASSLGLAGITLNEQFF. Here the CDR3 DNA reads TGTGCCAGCAGCTTAGGTTTAGCGGGGATAACCCTCAATGAGCAGTTCTTC. J is TRBJ2-1 and V is TRBV7-9; TRBD2 aligns across 8 bases. The CDR3 totals 17 residues. Germline V lookup: CDR1 SEHNR, CDR2 FQNEAQ (reference sequence). V shed 1 base, J shed 6 bases, and the junction held 11 bases outside the gene matches. The full variable domain, rest sourced from reference TRBV7-9 and TRBJ2-1, is DTGVSQNPRHKITKRGQNVTFRCDPISEHNRLYWYRQTLGQGPEFLTYFQNEAQLEKSRLLSDRFSAERPKGSFSTLEIQRTEQGDSAMYLCASSLGLAGITLNEQFFGPGTRLTVL.